Included here is one T cell receptor (beta chain) sequence, with context. Its cognate antigen is unknown. The entry originates in a study of graft-versus-host responses after intestinal transplantation. Here immunoSEQ multiplex PCR was the method, and the copy in TCRdb shows in-frame clones only, minus some. The sample records some 70,000 clones, roughly 91% being singletons. Sequences were derived from unstimulated CD8+ T cells sorted from spleen or lymph node cells, sampled before transplant. The source is a human donor who was the organ donor for an intestinal transplant.

The DNA of the CDR3 is TGTGCCAGCAGTGAGAACAGAGGGGAGCTGTTTTTT. This encodes CASSENRGELFF. The V gene is TRBV2, the J gene TRBJ2-2; no firm D call. The CDR3 is made up of 12 amino acids. Germline assignment: CDR1 SNHLY and CDR2 FYNNEI. Deletions cut 3 bases from V and 8 bases from J, with 7 bases between. Combining the CDR3 with reference TRBV2 and TRBJ2-2 gives the whole variable domain EPEVTQTPSHQVTQMGQEVILRCVPISNHLYFYWYRQILGQKVEFLVSFYNNEISEKSEIFDDQFSVERPDGSNFTLKIRSTKLEDSAMYFCASSENRGELFFGEGSRLTVL.